Below, one T cell receptor (beta chain) is given with its context. Its antigen is still unknown. V shed 3 bases and J 4 bases; nucleotides not matched to a gene: 8. This CDR3 comprises 16 residues. Per the germline V gene, CDR1 is SGHVS and CDR2 is FQNEAQ. The source of the sample is a study of cytomegalovirus exposure and HLA in healthy donors. Overall study: Inside one of the first data releases sat about 85 million unique TCRs taken from HLA-typed donors.

The PCR employed 60 Vbeta primers together with 13 Jbeta primers. TCRdb keeps only in-frame clones here, not all; method: immunoSEQ multiplex PCR. The sample contains some 150,000 clones, 75% of which appear only once. Notes on the study in general: In presence/absence analyses, roughly uniform sequencing depth across donors was assumed. The HLA-A and HLA-B alleles of most subjects were reportedly predicted accurately from TCR beta sequences.

The sample taken for sequencing was PBMCs. The source of this sequence is a man aged 35-49 years in good health and CMV-seronegative. The V and J genes are TRBV7-8 and TRBJ1-3; 8 nucleotides match TRBD1. In DNA form, the CDR3 reads TGTGCCAGCAGCTTGATTCAGGGGGCGCAGGGAAACACCATATATTTT. Translated, it gives CASSLIQGAQGNTIYF.